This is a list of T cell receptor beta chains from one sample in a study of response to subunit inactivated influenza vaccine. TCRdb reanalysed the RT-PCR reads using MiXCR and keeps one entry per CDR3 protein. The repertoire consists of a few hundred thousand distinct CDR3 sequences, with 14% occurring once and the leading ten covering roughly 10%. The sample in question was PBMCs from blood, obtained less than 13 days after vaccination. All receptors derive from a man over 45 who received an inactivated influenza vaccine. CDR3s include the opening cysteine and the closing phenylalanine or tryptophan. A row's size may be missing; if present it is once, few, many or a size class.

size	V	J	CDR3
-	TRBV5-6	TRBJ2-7	CASSFLQGGNEQYF
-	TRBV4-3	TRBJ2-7	CASSQDLSDYSSYEQYF
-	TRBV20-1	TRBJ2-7	CSAMTLGQGAYEQYF
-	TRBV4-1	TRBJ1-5	CASSQGSPPQPQHF
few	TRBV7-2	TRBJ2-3	CASSWLGGASPDTQYF
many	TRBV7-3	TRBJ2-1	CASSLKGASEQFF
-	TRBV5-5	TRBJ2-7	CASRWGQGNSYEQYF
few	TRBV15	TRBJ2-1	CATSRSGLLASHEQFF
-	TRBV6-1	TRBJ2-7	CASSKGTSGGSYEQYF
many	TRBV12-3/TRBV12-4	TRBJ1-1	CASSLRGGVNTEAFF
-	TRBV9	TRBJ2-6	CASSVGADTSGANVLTF
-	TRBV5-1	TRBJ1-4	CASSSEGQGWEKLFF
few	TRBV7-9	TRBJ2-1	CASGLAGGPPYNEQFF
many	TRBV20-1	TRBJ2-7	CSARPTSSLEQYF
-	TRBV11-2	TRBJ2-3	CASSPPRREGLFTDTQYF
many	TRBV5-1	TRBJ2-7	CASSVADTYEQYF
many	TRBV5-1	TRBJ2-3	CASSLEGEITDTQYF
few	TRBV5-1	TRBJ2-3	CASRDPGNTDTQYF
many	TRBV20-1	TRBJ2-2	CSAGRTGYGELFF
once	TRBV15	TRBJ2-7	CATSGTSGTHEQYF
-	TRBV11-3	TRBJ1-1	CASSDDRDTEAFF
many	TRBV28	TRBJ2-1	CASSWEPGLADNEQFF
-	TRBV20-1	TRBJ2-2	CSAKGTKRANTGELFF
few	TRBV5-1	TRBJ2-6	CASSLEQSGANVLTF
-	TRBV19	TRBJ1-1	CASSIDDRVPEAFF
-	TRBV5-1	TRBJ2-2	CASSLGVENTGELFF
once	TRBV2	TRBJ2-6	CASSWTVSGANVLTF
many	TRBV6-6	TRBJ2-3	CASSYPETDTQYF
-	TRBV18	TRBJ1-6	CASSPTGGNSPLHF
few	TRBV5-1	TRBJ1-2	CASSLDPRGLDGYTF
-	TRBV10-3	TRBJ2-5	CAISGGVAETQYF
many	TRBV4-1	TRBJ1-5	CASKTGFYSNQPQHF
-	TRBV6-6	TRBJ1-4	CATWDIANEKLFF
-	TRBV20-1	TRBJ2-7	CSVYRATYEQYF
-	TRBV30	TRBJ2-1	CAWIAGGSNEQFF